This TCR beta chain was sequenced in a study of blood T cell repertoires in COVID-19. Across the study: Sites in the United States, Italy and Spain provided acute and convalescent COVID-19 samples. Nucleic acid was either cDNA or gDNA, and it came from T cells, B-cell-depleted T cells, or PBMCs.

In the source study's methods: Amplification of reference gene primers provided the estimated nucleated cell counts. Method: immunoSEQ multiplex PCR; TCRdb's copy keeps in-frame clones and lacks some. V, J and clone size are taken as reported in that table, and D and trimming were inferred from the DNA itself. The sample contains some 260,000 clones, nearly 90% of which appear only once. Per the germline V gene, CDR1 is SGHTS and CDR2 is YDEGEE. The CDR3 totals 19 residues. The ends lost 1 base at V and 0 bases at J; junction bases unmatched: 11. The sequenced sample consisted of peripheral blood. The rearrangement uses TRBV5-8 and TRBJ2-4, with 9 bases aligning to TRBD1. This receptor was identified in a woman aged 30 to 39 with acute or convalescent COVID-19. This chain's CDR3 is CASSLLVPGTGKAKNIQYF. The CDR3 DNA follows: TGTGCCAGCAGCTTGCTCGTTCCCGGGACAGGGAAAGCCAAAAACATTCAGTACTTC.